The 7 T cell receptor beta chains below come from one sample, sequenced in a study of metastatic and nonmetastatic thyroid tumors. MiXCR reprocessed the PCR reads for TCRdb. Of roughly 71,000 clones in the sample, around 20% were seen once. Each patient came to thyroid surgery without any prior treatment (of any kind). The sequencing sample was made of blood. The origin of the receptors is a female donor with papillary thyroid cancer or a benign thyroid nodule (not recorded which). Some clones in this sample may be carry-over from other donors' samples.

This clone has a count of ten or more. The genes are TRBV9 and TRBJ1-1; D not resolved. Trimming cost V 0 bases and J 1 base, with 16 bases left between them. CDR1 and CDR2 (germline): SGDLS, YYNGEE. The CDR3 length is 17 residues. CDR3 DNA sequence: TGTGCCAGCAGCGTAGGAGCGGCGGTAACGGGGAACACTGAAGCTTTCTTT. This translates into CASSVGAAVTGNTEAFF.

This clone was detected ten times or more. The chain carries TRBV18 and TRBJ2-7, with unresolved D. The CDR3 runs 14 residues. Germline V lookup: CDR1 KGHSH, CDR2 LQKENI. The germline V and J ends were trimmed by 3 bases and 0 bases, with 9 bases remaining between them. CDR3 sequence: CASSPPDGSYEQYF. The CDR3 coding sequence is TGTGCCAGCTCACCCCCCGACGGCTCCTACGAGCAGTACTTC.

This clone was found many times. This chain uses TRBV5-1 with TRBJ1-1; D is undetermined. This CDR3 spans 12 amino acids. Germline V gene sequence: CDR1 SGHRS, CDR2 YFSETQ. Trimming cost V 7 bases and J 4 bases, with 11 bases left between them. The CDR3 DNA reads TGCGCCAGCCAGCGGGAGACCACTGAAGCTTTCTTT. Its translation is CASQRETTEAFF.

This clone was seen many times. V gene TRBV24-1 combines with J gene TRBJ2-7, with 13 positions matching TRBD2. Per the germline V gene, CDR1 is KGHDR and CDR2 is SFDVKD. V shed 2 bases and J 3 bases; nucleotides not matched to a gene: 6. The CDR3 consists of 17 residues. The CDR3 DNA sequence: TGTGCCACCAGTGATTCCTGGACTAGCGGGAGTATCTACGAGCAGTACTTC. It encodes CATSDSWTSGSIYEQYF.

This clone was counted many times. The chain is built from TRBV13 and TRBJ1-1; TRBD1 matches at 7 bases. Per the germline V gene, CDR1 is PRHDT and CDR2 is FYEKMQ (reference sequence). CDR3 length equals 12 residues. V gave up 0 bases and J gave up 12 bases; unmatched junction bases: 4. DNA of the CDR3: TGTGCCAGCAGCTTAGGAGGGGGCGGAACTTTCTTT. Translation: CASSLGGGGTFF.

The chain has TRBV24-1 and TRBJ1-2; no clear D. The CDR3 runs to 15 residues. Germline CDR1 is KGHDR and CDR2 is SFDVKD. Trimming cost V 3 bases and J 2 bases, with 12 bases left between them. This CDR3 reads CATSDPNAENYGYTF. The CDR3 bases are TGTGCCACCAGTGATCCAAATGCAGAAAACTATGGCTACACCTTC.

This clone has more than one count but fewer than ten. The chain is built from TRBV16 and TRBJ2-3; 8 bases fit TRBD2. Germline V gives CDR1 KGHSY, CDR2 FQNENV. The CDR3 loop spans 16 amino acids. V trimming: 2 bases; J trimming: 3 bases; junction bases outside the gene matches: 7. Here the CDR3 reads CASSQGAASGTDTQYF. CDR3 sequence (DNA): TGTGCCAGCAGCCAAGGGGCCGCTAGCGGGACAGATACGCAGTATTTT.